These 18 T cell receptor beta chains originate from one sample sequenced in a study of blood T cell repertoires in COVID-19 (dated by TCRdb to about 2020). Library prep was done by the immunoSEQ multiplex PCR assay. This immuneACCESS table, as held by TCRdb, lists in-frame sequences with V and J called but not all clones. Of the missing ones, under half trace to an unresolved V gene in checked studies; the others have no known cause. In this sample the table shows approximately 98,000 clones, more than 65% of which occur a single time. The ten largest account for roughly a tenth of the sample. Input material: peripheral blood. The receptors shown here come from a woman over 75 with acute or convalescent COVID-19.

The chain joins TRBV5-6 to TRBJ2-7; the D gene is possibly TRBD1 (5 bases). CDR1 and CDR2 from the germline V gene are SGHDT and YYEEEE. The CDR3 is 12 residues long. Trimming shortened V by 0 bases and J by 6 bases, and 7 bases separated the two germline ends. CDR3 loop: CASSLGTREQYV. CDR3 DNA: TGTGCCAGCAGCTTGGGGACACGCGAGCAGTACGTC.

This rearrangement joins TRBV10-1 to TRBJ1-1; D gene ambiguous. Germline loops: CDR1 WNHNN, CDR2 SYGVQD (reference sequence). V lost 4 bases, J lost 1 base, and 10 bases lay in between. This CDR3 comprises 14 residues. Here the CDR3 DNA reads TGCGCCAGCAGTGTAGGCAGGAAGAACACTGAAGCTTTCTTT. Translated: CASSVGRKNTEAFF.

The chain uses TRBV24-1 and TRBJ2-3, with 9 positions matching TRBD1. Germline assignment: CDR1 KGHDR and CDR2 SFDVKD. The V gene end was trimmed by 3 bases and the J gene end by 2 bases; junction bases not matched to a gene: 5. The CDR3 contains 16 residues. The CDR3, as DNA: TGTGCCACCAGTGATGGACAGGGGTCCCACACAGATACGCAGTATTTT. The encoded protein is CATSDGQGSHTDTQYF.

The CDR3 region has the DNA TGCGCCAGCAGCGGGACAGGATTCCGAGAGACCCAGTACTTC. It codes for CASSGTGFRETQYF. The rearrangement uses TRBV4-1 and TRBJ2-5; TRBD1 agrees at 8 bases. CDR3 size: 14 residues. Trimming cost V 5 bases and J 4 bases; bases outside gene matches: 6. Germline loops: CDR1 MGHRA, CDR2 YSYEKL.

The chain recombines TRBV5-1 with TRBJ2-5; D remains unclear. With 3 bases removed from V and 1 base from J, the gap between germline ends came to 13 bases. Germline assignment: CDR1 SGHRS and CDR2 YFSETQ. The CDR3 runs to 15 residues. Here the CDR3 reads CASSSTQTPQETQYF. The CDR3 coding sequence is TGCGCCAGCAGCTCGACACAGACACCCCAAGAGACCCAGTACTTC.

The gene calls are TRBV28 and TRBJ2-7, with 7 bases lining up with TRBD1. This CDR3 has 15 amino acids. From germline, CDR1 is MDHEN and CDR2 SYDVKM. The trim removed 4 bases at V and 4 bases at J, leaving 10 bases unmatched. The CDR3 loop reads CASSSMRGRDYEQYV. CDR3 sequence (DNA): TGTGCCAGCAGTTCAATGAGGGGGCGTGATTACGAGCAGTACGTC.

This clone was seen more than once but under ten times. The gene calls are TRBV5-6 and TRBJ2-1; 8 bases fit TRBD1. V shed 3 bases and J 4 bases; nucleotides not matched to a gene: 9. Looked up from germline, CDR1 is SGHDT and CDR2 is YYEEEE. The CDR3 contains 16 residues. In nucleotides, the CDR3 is TGTGCCAGCAGCTCCGACAGGGGAGAAATTTACAATGAGCAGTTCTTC. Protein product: CASSSDRGEIYNEQFF.

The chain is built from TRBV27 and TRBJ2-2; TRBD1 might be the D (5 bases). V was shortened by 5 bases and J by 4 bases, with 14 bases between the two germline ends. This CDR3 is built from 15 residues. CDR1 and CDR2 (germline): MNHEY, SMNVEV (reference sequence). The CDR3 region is CASSPALGVTGELFF. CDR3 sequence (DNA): TGTGCCAGCAGTCCCGCGCTAGGGGTCACCGGGGAGCTGTTTTTT.

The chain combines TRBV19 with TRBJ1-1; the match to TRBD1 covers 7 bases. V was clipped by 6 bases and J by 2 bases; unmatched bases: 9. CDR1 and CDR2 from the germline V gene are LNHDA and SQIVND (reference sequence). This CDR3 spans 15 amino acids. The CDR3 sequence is CASRPPDRPNTEAFF. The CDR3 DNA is TGTGCCAGTAGACCCCCGGACAGGCCAAACACTGAAGCTTTCTTT.

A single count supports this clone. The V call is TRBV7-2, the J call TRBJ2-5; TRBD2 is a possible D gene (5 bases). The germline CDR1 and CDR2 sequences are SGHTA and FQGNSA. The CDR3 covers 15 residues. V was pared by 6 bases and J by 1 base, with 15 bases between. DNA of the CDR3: TGTGCCAGCAGTCGAGGGTACCTTTTCCAAGAGACCCAGTACTTC. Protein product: CASSRGYLFQETQYF. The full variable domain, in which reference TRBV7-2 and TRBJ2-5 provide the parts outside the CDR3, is GAGVSQSPSNKVTEKGKDVELRCDPISGHTALYWYRQSLGQGLEFLIYFQGNSAPDKSGLPSDRFSAERTGGSVSTLTIQRTQQEDSAVYLCASSRGYLFQETQYFGPGTRLLVL.

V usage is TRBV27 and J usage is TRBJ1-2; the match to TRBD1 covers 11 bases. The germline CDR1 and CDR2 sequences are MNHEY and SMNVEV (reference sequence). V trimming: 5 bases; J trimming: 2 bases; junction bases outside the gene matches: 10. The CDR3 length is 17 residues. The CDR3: CASSAGNRDRGNYGYTF. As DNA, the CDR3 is TGTGCCAGCAGTGCAGGGAATAGGGACAGGGGGAACTATGGCTACACCTTC.

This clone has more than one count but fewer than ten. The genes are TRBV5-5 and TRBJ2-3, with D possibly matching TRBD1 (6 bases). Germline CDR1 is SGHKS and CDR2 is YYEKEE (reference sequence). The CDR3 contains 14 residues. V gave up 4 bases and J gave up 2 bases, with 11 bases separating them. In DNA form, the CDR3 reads TGTGCCAGCAGCCTCGACAGGCCCACAGATACGCAGTATTTT. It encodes CASSLDRPTDTQYF.

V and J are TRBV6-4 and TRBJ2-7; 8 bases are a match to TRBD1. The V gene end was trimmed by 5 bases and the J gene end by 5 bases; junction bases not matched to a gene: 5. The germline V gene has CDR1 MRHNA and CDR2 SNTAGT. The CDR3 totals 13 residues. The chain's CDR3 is CASSTDRGNEQYF. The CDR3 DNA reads TGTGCCAGCAGTACCGACAGGGGAAACGAGCAGTACTTC.

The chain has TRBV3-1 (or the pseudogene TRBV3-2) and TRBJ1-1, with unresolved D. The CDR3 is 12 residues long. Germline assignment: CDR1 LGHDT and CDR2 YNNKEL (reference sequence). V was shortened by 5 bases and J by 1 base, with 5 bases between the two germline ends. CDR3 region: CASSSQNTEAFF. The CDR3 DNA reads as TGTGCCAGCAGCTCCCAGAACACTGAAGCTTTCTTT.

This CDR3 is CASTRGGPYGYTF. CDR3 sequence (DNA): TGTGCCAGCACCCGGGGGGGACCTTATGGCTACACCTTC. This sequence joins TRBV28 and TRBJ1-2; maybe TRBD1 (5 bases). Germline V gives CDR1 MDHEN, CDR2 SYDVKM. The CDR3 is made up of 13 amino acids. Trimming left V 7 bases short and J 5 bases short, with 14 bases between.

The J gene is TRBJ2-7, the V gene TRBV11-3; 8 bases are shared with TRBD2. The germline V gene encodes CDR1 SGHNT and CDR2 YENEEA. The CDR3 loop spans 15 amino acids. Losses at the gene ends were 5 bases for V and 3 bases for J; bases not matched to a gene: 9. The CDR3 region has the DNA TGTGCCAGCAGCCGGGGGGGACCGAACAACTACGAGCAGTACTTC. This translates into CASSRGGPNNYEQYF.

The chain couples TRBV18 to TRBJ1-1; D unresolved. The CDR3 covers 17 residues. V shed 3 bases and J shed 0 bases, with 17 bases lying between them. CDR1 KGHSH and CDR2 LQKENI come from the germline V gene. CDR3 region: CASSPGSRRLLNTEAFF. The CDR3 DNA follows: TGTGCCAGCTCACCCGGGTCGCGTCGGTTATTGAACACTGAAGCTTTCTTT.

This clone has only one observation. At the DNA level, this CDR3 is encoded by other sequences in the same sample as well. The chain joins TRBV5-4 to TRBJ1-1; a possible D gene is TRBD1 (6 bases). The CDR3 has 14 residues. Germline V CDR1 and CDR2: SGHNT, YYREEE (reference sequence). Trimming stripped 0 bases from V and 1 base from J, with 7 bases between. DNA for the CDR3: TGTGCCAGCAGCTTGGAACAGGGGAACACTGAAGCTTTCTTT. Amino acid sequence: CASSLEQGNTEAFF.